This TCR beta chain was retrieved from a study of tumor and adjacent non-tumor tissue in lung cancer. The overall study: The cohort had around twelve adenocarcinoma, a couple of squamous cell and 1 small cell patients. Samples averaged about 4.2 million productive TCRbeta reads each. Findings and caveats of the study: In normal lung, the top 100 clones were significantly more dominant than in tumor. Tumor tissue had significantly higher TCR diversity than normal lung.

No cell sorting was done before RNA was extracted from the tissue. This non-tumor lung sample came from over 3 cm beyond the tumor edge. With regard to this clonotype: The target antigen is unknown.

TCRbeta libraries were built with three rounds of nested PCR, modified from ARM-PCR. TCRdb reprocessed the multiplex PCR reads with MiXCR, giving one entry per CDR3 protein. The sample includes approximately 120,000 distinct CDR3 sequences, under 65% of them seen just once. The CDR3 is 14 residues long. Germline lookup yields CDR1 MNHEY and CDR2 SVGEGT. V was pared by 10 bases and J by 2 bases, with 17 bases between. V and J are TRBV6-2 or TRBV6-3 and TRBJ1-1; D possibly corresponds to TRBD1 (6 bases). The sequenced sample was distant non-tumor lung tissue. This sequence was found in a man aged 55 to 69 with non-small cell lung cancer. CDR3 in amino acids: CAISYGGANTEAFF. The CDR3 nucleotides are TGTGCCATCAGCTACGGGGGGGCTAACACTGAAGCTTTCTTT.